This T cell receptor beta chain was sequenced for a study of T-cell memory formation after mild COVID-19 (dated by TCRdb to the early 2020s). General notes on the study: TCR sequence clusters from the two donors were largely donor specific. The cohort was made up of two young adult volunteers, one female and one male, who were previously healthy. In a couple of donors, T-cell clones that expanded and contracted after mild COVID-19 were tracked by sequencing TCRalpha and TCRbeta repertoires over time.

PBMCs were isolated by Ficoll-Paque density gradient centrifugation. Data came from an Illumina NovaSeq 6000. Using 5'RACE with constant-segment primers, TCRalpha and TCRbeta cDNA libraries were constructed, with sample barcodes and unique molecular identifiers added in the process. Trizol reagent was used to extract RNA from every sample. The libraries were amplified in two PCR steps, and the second step added a second sample barcode and Illumina TruSeq adapters. Sequencing of libraries was performed on an Illumina NovaSeq with 2 x 150 bp paired-end reads. Under the source paper's analysis protocol: With migec v1.2.7, reads were demultiplexed and then collapsed into UMI-guided consensus sequences. Using mixcr v2.1.11, UMI consensuses were aligned to TRA and TRB V and J templates and then assembled into clonotypes. A clonotype was counted as expanded or contracted only when both edgeR and NoisET called the clonotype significant, with the noise models trained on biological replicates. For edgeR calls, the thresholds were a false discovery rate-adjusted p below 0.01 and a log2 fold-change of 1. As an exploratory analysis of dynamics, PCA with hierarchical clustering was applied to max-normalized trajectories of the 1000 most abundant clonotypes. Separately sequenced CD4+ and CD8+ repertoires were used to assign a CD4 or CD8 phenotype to each responding clone. The public reads were run again by TCRdb, first through fastp at Q25 and then through MiXCR, and only productive beta chains were kept. Each record represents a unique CDR3 protein, reported with the most common genes and DNA among its rows. V and J calls and clone size were set by TCRdb, not the authors. The sample includes 250,000 to 350,000 distinct CDR3 sequences, with 15% observed a single time. Together, the top ten hold 22% of the sample.

Broader findings and caveats from the paper: Balanced CD4/CD8 phenotypes were observed for clones contracting from day 15 to 85, whereas a bias towards CD4+ was observed for a second wave of clones expanding from day 15 to 37. SARS-CoV-2 specificity of the second-wave clones peaking on day 37 was not confirmed. Some responding clones were detected in pre-infection memory, which suggested that pre-existing cross-reactive memory T cells had joined the SARS-CoV-2 response. Contracting CD4+ clones were found mainly in CM and EM memory subsets, while CD8+ clones were enriched in EMRA. Only two mild cases were covered by the study, and larger cohorts that include severe cases with pre-infection samples were considered necessary.

As to this clonotype: There is no known antigen for this receptor. Nothing much larger sits one base from this clone, and base qualities are not available.

This clonotype was obtained from a man aged 18 to 30 who had mild COVID-19 (a few samples of this study predate the infection). The sample titles of this study are shuffled in the database, so cell type and time point are left out; the donor was told from shared clones. Sequencing input: PBMCs or a T cell subset sorted from them (not recorded which).

CDR3 loop: CSVVGPGEKLFF. The nucleotide sequence reads as follows: TGCAGCGTTGTGGGGCCCGGGGAAAAACTGTTTTTT. The chain links TRBV29-1 with TRBJ1-4, and perhaps TRBD1 as D gene, on 5 matching bases. Trimming removed 4 bases from V and 8 bases from J, leaving 11 bases between the germline ends. Sequences SQVTM (CDR1) and ANQGSEA (CDR2) are obtained from the germline V gene. The CDR3 starts with the cysteine, ends with the phenylalanine, and has 12 residues. Here the CDR3 DNA is all that survives: 36 bases in frame from base 1.